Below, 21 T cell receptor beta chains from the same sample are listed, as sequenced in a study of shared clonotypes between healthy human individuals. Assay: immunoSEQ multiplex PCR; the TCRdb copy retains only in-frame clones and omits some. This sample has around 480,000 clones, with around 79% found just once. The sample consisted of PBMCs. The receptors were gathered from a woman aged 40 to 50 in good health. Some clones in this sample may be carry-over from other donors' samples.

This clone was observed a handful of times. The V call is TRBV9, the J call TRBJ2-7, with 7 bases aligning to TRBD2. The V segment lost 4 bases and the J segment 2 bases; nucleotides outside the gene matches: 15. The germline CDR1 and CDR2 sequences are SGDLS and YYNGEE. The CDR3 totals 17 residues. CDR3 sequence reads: CASSTQRDPGPPYEQYF. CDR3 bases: TGTGCCAGCAGCACCCAGCGGGACCCCGGGCCGCCCTACGAGCAGTACTTC.

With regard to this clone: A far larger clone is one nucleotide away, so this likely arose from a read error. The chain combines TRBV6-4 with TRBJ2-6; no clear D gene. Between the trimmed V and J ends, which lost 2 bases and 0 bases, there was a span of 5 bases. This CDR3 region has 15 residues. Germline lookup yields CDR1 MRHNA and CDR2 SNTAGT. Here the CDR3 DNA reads TGTGCCAGCAGTGACGGCAGCTCTGGGGCCAACGTCCTGACTTTC. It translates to CASSDGSSGANVLTF.

CDR3 DNA: TGTGCCAGCAGCTTTCAGGCTAGCACAGATACGCAGTATTTT. Translated: CASSFQASTDTQYF. The chain couples TRBV5-4 to TRBJ2-3, with no clear D. From germline, CDR1 is SGHNT and CDR2 YYREEE (reference sequence). The V end lost 2 bases, the J end lost 0 bases, and 7 bases lay between the germline ends. CDR3 size: 14 residues.

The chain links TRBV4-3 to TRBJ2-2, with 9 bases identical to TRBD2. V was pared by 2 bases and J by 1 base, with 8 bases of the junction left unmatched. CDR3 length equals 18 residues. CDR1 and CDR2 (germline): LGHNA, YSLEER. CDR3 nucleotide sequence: TGCGCCAGCAGCCAAAACTACCGACTAGCGGTGAACACCGGGGAGCTGTTTTTT. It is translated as CASSQNYRLAVNTGELFF.

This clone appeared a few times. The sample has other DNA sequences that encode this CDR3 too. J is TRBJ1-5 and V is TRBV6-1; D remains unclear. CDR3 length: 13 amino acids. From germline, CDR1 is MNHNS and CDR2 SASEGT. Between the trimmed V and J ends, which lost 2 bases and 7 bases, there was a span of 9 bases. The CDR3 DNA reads TGTGCCAGCAGTGAAATGGGTGGCCAGCCCCAGCATTTT. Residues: CASSEMGGQPQHF.

DNA of the CDR3: TGTGCCAGCAGCGTGACTAGCGGGAGCGTCCCGGATGAGCAGTTCTTC. This codes for CASSVTSGSVPDEQFF. This chain connects TRBV5-4 to TRBJ2-1; TRBD2 aligns across 12 bases. The length of the CDR3 is 16 residues. CDR1 and CDR2 (germline): SGHNT, YYREEE (reference sequence). After removal of 4 bases from V and 8 bases from J, the junction contained 10 bases not matched to a gene.

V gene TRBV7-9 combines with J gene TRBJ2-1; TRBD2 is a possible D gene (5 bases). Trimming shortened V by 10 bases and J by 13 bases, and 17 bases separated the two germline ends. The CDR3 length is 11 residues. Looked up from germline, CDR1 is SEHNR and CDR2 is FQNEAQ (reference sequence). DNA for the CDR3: TGTGCCACCATGCTCGGACTGGCCCAGTTCTTC. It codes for CATMLGLAQFF.

In DNA, the CDR3 is TGTGCCAGCAGTTCCCTGGGGGTCAACTATGGCTACACCTTC. Protein sequence: CASSSLGVNYGYTF. The V gene is TRBV28, the J gene TRBJ1-2; maybe TRBD1 (5 bases). The V gene lost 4 bases and the J gene lost 2 bases, with 11 bases spanning the gap. The CDR3 runs to 14 residues. Germline assignment: CDR1 MDHEN and CDR2 SYDVKM.

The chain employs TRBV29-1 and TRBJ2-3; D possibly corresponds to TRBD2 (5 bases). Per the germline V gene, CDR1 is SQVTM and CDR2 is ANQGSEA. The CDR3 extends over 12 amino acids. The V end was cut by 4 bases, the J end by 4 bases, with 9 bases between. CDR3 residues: CSVVYGADTQYF. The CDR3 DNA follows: TGCAGCGTTGTCTACGGGGCAGATACGCAGTATTTT.

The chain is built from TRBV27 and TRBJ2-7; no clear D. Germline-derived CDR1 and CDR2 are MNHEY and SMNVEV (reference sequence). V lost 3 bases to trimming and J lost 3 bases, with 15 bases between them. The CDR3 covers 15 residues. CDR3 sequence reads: CASSLRRRGVYEQYF. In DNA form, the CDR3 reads TGTGCCAGCAGTTTGCGACGGAGAGGCGTCTACGAGCAGTACTTC.

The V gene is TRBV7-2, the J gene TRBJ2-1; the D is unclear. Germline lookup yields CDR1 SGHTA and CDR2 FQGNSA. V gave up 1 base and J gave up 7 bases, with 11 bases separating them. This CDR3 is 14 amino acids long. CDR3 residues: CASSLGPSQNEQFF. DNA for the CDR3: TGTGCCAGCAGCTTAGGCCCCTCGCAAAATGAGCAGTTCTTC. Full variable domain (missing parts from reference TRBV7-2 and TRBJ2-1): GAGVSQSPSNKVTEKGKDVELRCDPISGHTALYWYRQSLGQGLEFLIYFQGNSAPDKSGLPSDRFSAERTGGSVSTLTIQRTQQEDSAVYLCASSLGPSQNEQFFGPGTRLTVL.

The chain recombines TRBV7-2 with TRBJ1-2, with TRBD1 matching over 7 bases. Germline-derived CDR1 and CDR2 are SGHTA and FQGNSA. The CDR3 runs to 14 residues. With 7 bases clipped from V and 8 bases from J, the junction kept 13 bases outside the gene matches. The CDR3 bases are TGTGCCAGCAATGCAGGGGGAGATATATTGGGCTACACCTTC. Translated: CASNAGGDILGYTF.

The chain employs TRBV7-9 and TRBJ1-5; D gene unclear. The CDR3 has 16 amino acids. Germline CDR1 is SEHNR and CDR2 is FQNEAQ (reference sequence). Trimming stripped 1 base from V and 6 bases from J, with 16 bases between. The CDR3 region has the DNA TGTGCCAGCAGCTTAGTGGTCAGGCGGGTAGGTCAGCCCCAGCATTTT. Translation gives CASSLVVRRVGQPQHF.

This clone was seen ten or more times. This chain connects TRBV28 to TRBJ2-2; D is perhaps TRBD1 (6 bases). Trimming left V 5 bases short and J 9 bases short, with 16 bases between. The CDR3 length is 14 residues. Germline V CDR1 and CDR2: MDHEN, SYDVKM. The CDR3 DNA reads TGTGCCAGCAGTCGTACAGGGATTAAGTGGGAGCTGTTTTTT. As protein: CASSRTGIKWELFF.

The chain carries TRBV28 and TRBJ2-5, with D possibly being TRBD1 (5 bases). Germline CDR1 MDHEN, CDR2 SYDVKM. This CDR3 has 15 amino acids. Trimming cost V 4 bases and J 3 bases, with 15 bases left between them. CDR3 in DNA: TGTGCCAGCAGTTCAGCTTCAGGGCTGGAAGAGACCCAGTACTTC. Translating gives CASSSASGLEETQYF.

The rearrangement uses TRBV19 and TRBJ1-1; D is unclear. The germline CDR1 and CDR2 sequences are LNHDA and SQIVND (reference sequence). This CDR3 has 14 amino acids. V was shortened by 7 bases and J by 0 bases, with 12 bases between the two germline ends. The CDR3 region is CASKWGAMNTEAFF. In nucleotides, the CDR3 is TGTGCCAGTAAATGGGGAGCTATGAACACTGAAGCTTTCTTT. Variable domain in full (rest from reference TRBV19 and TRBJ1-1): DGGITQSPKYLFRKEGQNVTLSCEQNLNHDAMYWYRQDPGQGLRLIYYSQIVNDFQKGDIAEGYSVSREKKESFPLTVTSAQKNPTAFYLCASKWGAMNTEAFFGQGTRLTVV.

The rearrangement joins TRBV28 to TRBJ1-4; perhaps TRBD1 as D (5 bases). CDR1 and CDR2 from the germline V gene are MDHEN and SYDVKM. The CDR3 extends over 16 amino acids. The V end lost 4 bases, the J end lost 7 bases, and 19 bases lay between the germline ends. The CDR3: CASSSGDGRVSEKLFF. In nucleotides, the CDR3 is TGTGCCAGCAGTTCCGGGGACGGAAGGGTTAGTGAAAAACTGTTTTTT. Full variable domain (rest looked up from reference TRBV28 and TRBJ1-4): DVKVTQSSRYLVKRTGEKVFLECVQDMDHENMFWYRQDPGLGLRLIYFSYDVKMKEKGDIPEGYSVSREKKERFSLILESASTNQTSMYLCASSSGDGRVSEKLFFGSGTQLSVL.

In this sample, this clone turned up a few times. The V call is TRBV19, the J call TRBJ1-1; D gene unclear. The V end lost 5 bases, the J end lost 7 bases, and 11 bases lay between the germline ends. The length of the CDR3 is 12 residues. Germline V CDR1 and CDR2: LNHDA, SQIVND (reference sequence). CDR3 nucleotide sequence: TGTGCCAGTAGTCCTCGGGTAGGTGAAGCTTTCTTT. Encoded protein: CASSPRVGEAFF. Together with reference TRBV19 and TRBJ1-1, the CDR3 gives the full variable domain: DGGITQSPKYLFRKEGQNVTLSCEQNLNHDAMYWYRQDPGQGLRLIYYSQIVNDFQKGDIAEGYSVSREKKESFPLTVTSAQKNPTAFYLCASSPRVGEAFFGQGTRLTVV.

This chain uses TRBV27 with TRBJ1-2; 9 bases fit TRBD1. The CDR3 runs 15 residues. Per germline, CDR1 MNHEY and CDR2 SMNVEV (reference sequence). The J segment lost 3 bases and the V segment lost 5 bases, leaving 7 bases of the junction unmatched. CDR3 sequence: CASSVGTGKDYGYTF. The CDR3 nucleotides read TGTGCCAGCAGTGTAGGGACAGGGAAAGACTATGGCTACACCTTC.

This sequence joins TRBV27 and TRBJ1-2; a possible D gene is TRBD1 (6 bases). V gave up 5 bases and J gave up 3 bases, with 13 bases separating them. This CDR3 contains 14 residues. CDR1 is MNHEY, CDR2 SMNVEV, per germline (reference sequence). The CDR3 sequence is CASSPDGQHYGYTF. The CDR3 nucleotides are TGTGCCAGCAGTCCTGATGGACAGCACTATGGCTACACCTTC.

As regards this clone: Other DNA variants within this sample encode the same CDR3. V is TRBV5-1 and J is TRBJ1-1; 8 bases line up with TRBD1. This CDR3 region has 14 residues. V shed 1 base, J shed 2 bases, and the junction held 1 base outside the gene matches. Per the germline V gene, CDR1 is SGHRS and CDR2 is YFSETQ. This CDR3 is CASSLTGGNTEAFF. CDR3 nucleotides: TGCGCCAGCAGCTTGACAGGGGGAAACACTGAAGCTTTCTTT.